These T cell receptor beta chains were read from a single sample in a study of blood T cell repertoires in COVID-19. Using immunoSEQ multiplex PCR, the repertoire was profiled, and TCRdb retains in-frame clones only, with some absent. The sample includes fewer than 50,000 clones, roughly 88% of them seen just once. The sequencing input was peripheral blood. These receptors were taken from a woman of 80 years or more with acute or convalescent COVID-19. Each CDR3 is given with its conserved first and last residue. The D gene is left open where the match is weak. Expanded clones get a size class; other rows say once, few or many, or leave the size out.

d_gene	abundance	v_gene	j_gene	CDR3aa	CDR3nt
TRBD2	.	TRBV27	TRBJ2-1	CASCRLAGGDEQFF	TGTGCCAGCTGCCGACTAGCGGGAGGTGATGAGCAGTTCTTC
.	.	TRBV9	TRBJ2-5	CASSVGQETQYF	TGTGCCAGCAGCGTAGGACAGGAGACCCAGTACTTC
TRBD1	once	TRBV11-2	TRBJ1-1	CASSRDRVRGFSAFF	TGTGCCAGCAGCCGGGACAGGGTCCGAGGGTTTTCAGCTTTCTTT
TRBD2	.	TRBV11-2	TRBJ2-2	CASSFLAGRNTGELFF	TGTGCCAGCAGCTTCTTAGCGGGGAGGAACACCGGGGAGCTGTTTTTT
.	.	TRBV4-1	TRBJ1-1	CASSQENRAGTEAFF	TGCGCCAGCAGCCAAGAGAACAGGGCGGGCACTGAAGCTTTCTTT
TRBD2	.	TRBV19	TRBJ2-1	CASSPSPAGGPGDEQFF	TGTGCCAGTAGCCCTTCCCCTGCGGGAGGGCCGGGTGATGAGCAGTTCTTC
TRBD1	.	TRBV4-1	TRBJ1-5	CASSQFPGQGLSNQPQHF	TGCGCCAGCAGCCAATTCCCCGGACAGGGCCTTAGCAATCAGCCCCAGCATTTT
.	.	TRBV28	TRBJ1-2	CASRLGGSGYTF	TGTGCCAGCAGGCTTGGGGGGTCAGGCTACACCTTC
.	.	TRBV27	TRBJ2-3	CASRGDGLNTDTQYF	TGTGCCAGCAGGGGCGATGGGCTTAACACAGATACGCAGTATTTT
TRBD1	.	TRBV27	TRBJ1-2	CASSYNGGQGMKGIHGYTF	TGTGCCAGCAGTTATAACGGGGGACAGGGAATGAAGGGGATACATGGCTACACCTTC
.	.	TRBV19	TRBJ2-1	CASTVGGAGIYNEQFF	TGTGCCAGTACCGTGGGGGGGGCCGGAATCTACAATGAGCAGTTCTTC
.	.	TRBV6-1	TRBJ2-4	CASSGTSGLAKNIQYF	TGTGCCAGCAGTGGTACAAGCGGTTTAGCCAAAAACATTCAGTACTTC
TRBD2	.	TRBV11-2	TRBJ2-1	CASSLGLAEYNEQFF	TGTGCCAGCAGCTTAGGGCTAGCGGAATACAATGAGCAGTTCTTC
.	.	TRBV2	TRBJ2-6	CASRAGSGANVLTF	TGTGCCAGCAGGGCGGGATCTGGGGCCAACGTCCTGACTTTC
TRBD1	.	TRBV3-1/TRBV3-2	TRBJ1-4	CASSPTGQINEKLFF	TGTGCCAGCAGCCCCACGGGACAGATTAATGAAAAACTGTTTTTT
.	.	TRBV3-1/TRBV3-2	TRBJ1-1	CASSRPGSTEAFF	TGTGCCAGCAGCCGACCGGGAAGCACTGAAGCTTTCTTT
TRBD2	.	TRBV7-6	TRBJ2-5	CASSSPGLVWETQYF	TGTGCCAGCAGCTCCCCGGGACTAGTGTGGGAGACCCAGTACTTC
.	.	TRBV27	TRBJ1-2	CASSSWGGGYTF	TGTGCCAGCAGTTCCTGGGGCGGAGGCTACACCTTC
.	few	TRBV7-9	TRBJ2-7	CASSPLMQGLLTYEQYF	TGTGCCAGCAGCCCCCTTATGCAGGGCCTACTTACCTACGAGCAGTACTTC
.	.	TRBV11-2	TRBJ2-7	CASSFVALAEAYEQYF	TGTGCCAGCAGCTTTGTGGCTCTAGCAGAAGCCTACGAGCAGTACTTC
TRBD2	.	TRBV3-1/TRBV3-2	TRBJ2-1	CASRIAGEHEQFF	TGTGCCAGCAGAATAGCGGGAGAACATGAGCAGTTCTTC
.	.	TRBV18	TRBJ1-5	CASSPARGQPQHF	TGTGCCAGCTCACCAGCGAGGGGGCAGCCCCAGCATTTT
.	.	TRBV6-5	TRBJ2-7	CASSSPQMGLRYEQYF	TGTGCCAGCAGTTCCCCGCAAATGGGACTTCGCTACGAGCAGTACTTC
TRBD1	.	TRBV5-4	TRBJ1-1	CASRLDRVGNTEAFF	TGTGCCAGCAGGCTGGACAGGGTGGGTAACACTGAAGCTTTCTTT
.	.	TRBV15	TRBJ1-4	CATSRDKGVDEKLFF	TGTGCCACCAGCAGAGATAAAGGAGTCGATGAAAAACTGTTTTTT
.	.	TRBV11-1	TRBJ2-7	CASSLAGTASYEQYF	TGTGCCAGCAGCTTAGCGGGGACTGCCTCCTACGAGCAGTACTTC
TRBD2	.	TRBV7-2	TRBJ2-3	CASSLQAGGIDTQYF	TGTGCCAGCAGCTTACAAGCGGGAGGGATCGATACGCAGTATTTT
TRBD1	.	TRBV18	TRBJ1-4	CASSLGRDRGEKLFF	TGTGCCAGCTCACTCGGACGAGACAGGGGTGAAAAACTGTTTTTT
.	.	TRBV19	TRBJ2-1	CASRTAGSYNEQFF	TGTGCCAGTAGAACGGCGGGGTCGTACAATGAGCAGTTCTTC
TRBD1	.	TRBV6-5	TRBJ2-3	CASTLGQGATDTQYF	TGTGCCAGCACCCTGGGACAGGGGGCCACAGATACGCAGTATTTT
.	.	TRBV5-1	TRBJ2-5	CASYPNLAWETQYF	TGCGCCAGCTATCCCAACCTAGCCTGGGAGACCCAGTACTTC
.	.	TRBV5-6	TRBJ1-1	CASSPVSGYARDTEAFF	TGTGCCAGCAGCCCAGTTTCGGGCTATGCGAGGGACACTGAAGCTTTCTTT
TRBD2	.	TRBV28	TRBJ2-7	CASSTLLAGGPLYEQYF	TGTGCCAGCAGCACGCTTCTAGCGGGAGGACCCCTATACGAGCAGTACTTC
.	few	TRBV14	TRBJ2-7	CASSQDWSRAYEQYF	TGTGCCAGCAGCCAAGATTGGTCCAGGGCCTACGAGCAGTACTTC
.	.	TRBV6-1	TRBJ2-5	CASSEGGGGETQYF	TGTGCCAGCAGTGAGGGCGGCGGAGGGGAGACCCAGTACTTC
.	.	TRBV7-9	TRBJ1-2	CASSLDGYGYTF	TGTGCCAGCAGCTTAGACGGCTATGGCTACACCTTC
.	.	TRBV6-5	TRBJ2-7	CASSSPATYEQYF	TGTGCCAGCAGCTCCCCAGCGACCTACGAGCAGTACTTC
TRBD1	.	TRBV7-2	TRBJ2-3	CASSFGQGTDTQYF	TGTGCCAGCAGCTTTGGACAGGGAACAGATACGCAGTATTTT